This T cell receptor (beta chain) was sequenced in a study of blood T cell repertoires in COVID-19. Study context: The study drew acute and convalescent COVID-19 samples from the United States, Italy and Spain.

V was trimmed by 7 bases and J by 12 bases, leaving 16 bases between them. This CDR3 is 13 amino acids long. The V gene's germline CDR1 is MNHEY and CDR2 SVGAGI. The assay was immunoSEQ multiplex PCR, and TCRdb's table has in-frame clones only and misses some. The sample has 100,000 to 150,000 clones, over 60% seen once. The chain has TRBV6-5 and TRBJ1-6; D is undetermined. Sequencing used peripheral blood. This receptor was identified in a woman in her 70s with acute or convalescent COVID-19. The CDR3 coding sequence is TGTGCCAGCACCGACATCCGTGGGAGACCCCTCCACTTT. Translated: CASTDIRGRPLHF.